The sequence of this TCR beta chain was determined in a study of PD-1 blockade in classical Hodgkin lymphoma. On this clone itself: Its antigen is currently unknown.

Each patient relapsed following autologous stem cell transplantation, and prior brentuximab vedotin exposure differed. Best overall response was complete response, partial response or progressive disease in these relapsed/refractory classical Hodgkin lymphoma patients. Whole-study results and caveats: Lower baseline TCR diversity marked trial partial responders and progressors. Unlike CD8+ TCR diversity, which did not rise significantly by C4D1, CD4+ TCR diversity did.

The data were produced by immunoSEQ multiplex PCR, yet TCRdb's version contains in-frame clones alone and is incomplete. The table includes under 45,000 clones, more than 70% detected once. This CDR3 has 13 amino acids. Germline loops: CDR1 LNHDA, CDR2 SQIVND (reference sequence). Trimming removed 7 bases from V and 3 bases from J, with 11 bases in between. The material was peripheral blood mononuclear cells (PBMCs), obtained at baseline. The TCR sequence derives from a human donor with classical Hodgkin lymphoma. V usage is TRBV19 and J usage is TRBJ2-3; D call uncertain. The CDR3 spells CASKAVVTDTQYF. In DNA form, the CDR3 reads TGTGCCAGTAAGGCGGTAGTTACAGATACGCAGTATTTT.